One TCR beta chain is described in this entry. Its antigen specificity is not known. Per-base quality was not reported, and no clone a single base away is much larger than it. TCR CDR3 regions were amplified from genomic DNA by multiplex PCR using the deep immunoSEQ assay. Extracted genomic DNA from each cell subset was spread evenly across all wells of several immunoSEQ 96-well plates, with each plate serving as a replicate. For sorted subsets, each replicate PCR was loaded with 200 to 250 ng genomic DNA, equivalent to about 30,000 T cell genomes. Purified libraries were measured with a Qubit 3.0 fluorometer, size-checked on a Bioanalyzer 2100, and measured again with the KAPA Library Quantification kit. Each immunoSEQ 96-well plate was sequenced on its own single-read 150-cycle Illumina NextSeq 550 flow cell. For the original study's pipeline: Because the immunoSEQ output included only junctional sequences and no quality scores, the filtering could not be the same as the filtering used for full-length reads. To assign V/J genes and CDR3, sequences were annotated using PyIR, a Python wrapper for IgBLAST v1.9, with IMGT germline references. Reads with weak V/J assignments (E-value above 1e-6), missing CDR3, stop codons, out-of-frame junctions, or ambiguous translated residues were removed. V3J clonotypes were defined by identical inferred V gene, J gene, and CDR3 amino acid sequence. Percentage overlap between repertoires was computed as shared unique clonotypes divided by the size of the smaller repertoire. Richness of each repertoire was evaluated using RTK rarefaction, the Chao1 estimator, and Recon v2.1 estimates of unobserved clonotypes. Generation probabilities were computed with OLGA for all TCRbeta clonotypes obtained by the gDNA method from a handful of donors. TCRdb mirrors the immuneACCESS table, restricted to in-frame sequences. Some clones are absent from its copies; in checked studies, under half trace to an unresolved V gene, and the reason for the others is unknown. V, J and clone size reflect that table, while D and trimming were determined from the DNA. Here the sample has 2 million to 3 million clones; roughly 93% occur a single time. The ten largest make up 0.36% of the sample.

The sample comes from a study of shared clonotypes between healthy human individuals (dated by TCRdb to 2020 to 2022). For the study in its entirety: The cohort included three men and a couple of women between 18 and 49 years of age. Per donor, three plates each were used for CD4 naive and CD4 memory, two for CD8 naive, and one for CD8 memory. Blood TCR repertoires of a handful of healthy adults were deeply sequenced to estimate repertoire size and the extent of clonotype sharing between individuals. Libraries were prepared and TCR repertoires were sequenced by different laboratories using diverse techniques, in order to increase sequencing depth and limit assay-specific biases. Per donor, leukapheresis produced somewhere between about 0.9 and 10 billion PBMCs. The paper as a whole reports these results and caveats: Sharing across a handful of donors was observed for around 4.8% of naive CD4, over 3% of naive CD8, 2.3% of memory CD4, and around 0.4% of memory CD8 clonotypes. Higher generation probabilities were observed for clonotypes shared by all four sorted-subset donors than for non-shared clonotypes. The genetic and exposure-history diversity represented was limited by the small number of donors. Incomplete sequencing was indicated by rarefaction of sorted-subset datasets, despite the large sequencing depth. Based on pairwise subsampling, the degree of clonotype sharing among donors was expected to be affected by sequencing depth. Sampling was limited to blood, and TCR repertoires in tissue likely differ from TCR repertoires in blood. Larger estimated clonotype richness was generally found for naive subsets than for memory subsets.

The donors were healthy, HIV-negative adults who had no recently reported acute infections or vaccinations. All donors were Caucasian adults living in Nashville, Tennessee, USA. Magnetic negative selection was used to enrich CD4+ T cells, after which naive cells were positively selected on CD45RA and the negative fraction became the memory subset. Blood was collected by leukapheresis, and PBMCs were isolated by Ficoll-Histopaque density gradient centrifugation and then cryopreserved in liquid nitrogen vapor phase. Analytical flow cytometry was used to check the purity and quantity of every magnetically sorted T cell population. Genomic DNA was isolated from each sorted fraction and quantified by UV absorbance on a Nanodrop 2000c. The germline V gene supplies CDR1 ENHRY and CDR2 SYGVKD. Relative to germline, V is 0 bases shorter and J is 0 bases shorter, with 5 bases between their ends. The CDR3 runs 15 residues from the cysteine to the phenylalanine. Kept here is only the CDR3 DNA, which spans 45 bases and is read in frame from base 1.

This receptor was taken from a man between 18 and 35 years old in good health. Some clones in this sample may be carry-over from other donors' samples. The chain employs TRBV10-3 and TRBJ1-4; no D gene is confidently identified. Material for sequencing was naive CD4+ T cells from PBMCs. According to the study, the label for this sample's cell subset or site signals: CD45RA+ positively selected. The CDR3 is CAISESEATNEKLFF. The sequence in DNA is TGTGCCATCAGTGAGTCCGAGGCAACTAATGAAAAACTGTTTTTT.